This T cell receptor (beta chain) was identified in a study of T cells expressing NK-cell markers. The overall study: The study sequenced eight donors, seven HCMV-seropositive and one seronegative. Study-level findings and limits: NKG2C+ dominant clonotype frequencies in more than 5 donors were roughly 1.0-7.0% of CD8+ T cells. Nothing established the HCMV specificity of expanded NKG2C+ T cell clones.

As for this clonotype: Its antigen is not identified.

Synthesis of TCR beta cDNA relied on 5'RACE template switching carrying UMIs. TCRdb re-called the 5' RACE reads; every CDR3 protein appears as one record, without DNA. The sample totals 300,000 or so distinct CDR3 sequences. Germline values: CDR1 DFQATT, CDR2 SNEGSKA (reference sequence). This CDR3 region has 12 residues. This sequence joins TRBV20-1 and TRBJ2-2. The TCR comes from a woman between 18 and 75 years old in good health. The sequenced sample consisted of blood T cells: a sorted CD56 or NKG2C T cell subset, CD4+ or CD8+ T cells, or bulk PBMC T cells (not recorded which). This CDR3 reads CSARGGAGELFF.